The source of this TCR beta chain is a study of T cell repertoires in cytomegalovirus infection. Study at large: Public signatures in TCR beta pointed to CMV infection and matching HLA type.

This clonotype was seen a few times. Antigen unknown. Notes on the study in general: In two of eight donors, the top clonotype was HLA-C-restricted CMV-specific.

Germline V gives CDR1 MNHEY, CDR2 SVGEGT. J lost 8 bases, V lost 6 bases, and 13 bases had no gene match. The CDR3 spans 15 residues. TCRdb re-called the reads with MiXCR, one entry per CDR3 protein. The sample lists about 300,000 distinct CDR3 sequences, about 23% occurring once. The TCR originated in a human donor in good health (CMV status not recorded). Some clones in this sample may be carry-over from other donors' samples. Specimen: PBMCs. The chain employs TRBV6-2 or TRBV6-3 and TRBJ2-1; TRBD2 matches 7 bases. For the CDR3, the DNA is TGTGCCAGCAGGACCGTACTAGCGAGGTTGGATGAGCAGTTCTTC. The encoded protein is CASRTVLARLDEQFF.